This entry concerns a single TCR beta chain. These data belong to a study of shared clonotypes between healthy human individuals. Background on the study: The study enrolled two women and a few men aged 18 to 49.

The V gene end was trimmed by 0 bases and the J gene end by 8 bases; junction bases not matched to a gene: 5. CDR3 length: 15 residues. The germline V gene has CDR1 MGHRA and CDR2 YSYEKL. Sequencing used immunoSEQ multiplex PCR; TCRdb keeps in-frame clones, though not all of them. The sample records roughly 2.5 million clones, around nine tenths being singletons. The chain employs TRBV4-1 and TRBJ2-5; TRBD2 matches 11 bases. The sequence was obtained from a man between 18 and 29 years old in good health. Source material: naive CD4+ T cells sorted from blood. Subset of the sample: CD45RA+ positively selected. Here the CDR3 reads CASSQEVTSGSTQYF. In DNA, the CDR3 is TGCGCCAGCAGCCAAGAGGTTACTAGCGGGAGCACCCAGTACTTC.